The table lists the clone carrying this T cell receptor beta chain with many counts. The antigen remains unidentified. This specimen comes from a study of CD8+CD57+ T cells in acquired aplastic anemia. Study-wide results and limits: Patients and controls shared twenty-nine CD8+ CDR3 sequences, highly expressed in patients.

Germline V gene lookup returns CDR1 SGHKS and CDR2 YYEKEE (reference sequence). V dropped 1 base and J dropped 0 bases, with 16 bases sitting between them. The CDR3 is made up of 17 amino acids. The study profiled TCR beta VDJ and CDR3 using genomic DNA as template. In TCRdb, the reads were re-called with MiXCR into one record per CDR3 protein. The data contain under 200,000 distinct CDR3 sequences, over 40% of them seen just once; the ten biggest clones take up 1.8%. Sequenced patients had shown CD8+CD57+ cell expansion by flow cytometry. The patients all had a severe acquired aplastic anemia diagnosis. Untreated patients provided the blood samples, with no therapy given before sampling.

The gene calls are TRBV5-5 and TRBJ2-5; the D gene is possibly TRBD2 (6 bases). Material for sequencing was sorted CD4+, CD8+, or CD8+CD57+ T cells (not recorded which) from PBMCs. This TCR derives from a human donor with aplastic anemia. CDR3 sequence: CASSLRATSTYQETQYF. Here the CDR3 DNA reads TGTGCCAGCAGCTTGCGGGCTACTAGCACGTACCAAGAGACCCAGTACTTC.